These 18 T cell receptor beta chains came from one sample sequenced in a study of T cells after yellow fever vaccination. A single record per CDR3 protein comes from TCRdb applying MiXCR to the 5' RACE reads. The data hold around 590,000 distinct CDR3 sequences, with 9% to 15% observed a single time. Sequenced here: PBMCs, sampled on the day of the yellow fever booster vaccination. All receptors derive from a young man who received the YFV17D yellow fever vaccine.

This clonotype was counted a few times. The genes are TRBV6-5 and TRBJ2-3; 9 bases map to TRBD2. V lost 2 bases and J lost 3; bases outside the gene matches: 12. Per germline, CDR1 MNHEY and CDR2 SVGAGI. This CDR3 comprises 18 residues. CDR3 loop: CASSYDSSVAGATDTQYF. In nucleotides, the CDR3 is TGTGCCAGCAGTTACGATTCGTCAGTAGCGGGAGCGACAGATACGCAGTATTTT.

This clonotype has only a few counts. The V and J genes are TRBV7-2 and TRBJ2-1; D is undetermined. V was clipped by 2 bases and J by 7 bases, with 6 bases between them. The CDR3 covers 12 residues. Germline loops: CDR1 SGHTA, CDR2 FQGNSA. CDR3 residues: CASSLMENEQFF. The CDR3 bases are TGTGCCAGCAGCTTAATGGAAAATGAGCAGTTCTTC.

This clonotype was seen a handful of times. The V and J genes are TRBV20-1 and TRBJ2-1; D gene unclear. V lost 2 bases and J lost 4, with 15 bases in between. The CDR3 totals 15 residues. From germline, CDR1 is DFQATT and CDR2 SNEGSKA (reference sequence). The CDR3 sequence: CSARSRIPPYNEQFF. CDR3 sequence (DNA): TGCAGTGCTAGAAGTAGGATTCCCCCATACAATGAGCAGTTCTTC.

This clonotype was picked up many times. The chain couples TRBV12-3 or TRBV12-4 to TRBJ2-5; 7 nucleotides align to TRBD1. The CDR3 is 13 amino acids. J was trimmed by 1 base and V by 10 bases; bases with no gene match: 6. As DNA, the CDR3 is TGTGCCACCCAAAGACAGGGCCAAGAGACCCAGTACTTC. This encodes CATQRQGQETQYF.

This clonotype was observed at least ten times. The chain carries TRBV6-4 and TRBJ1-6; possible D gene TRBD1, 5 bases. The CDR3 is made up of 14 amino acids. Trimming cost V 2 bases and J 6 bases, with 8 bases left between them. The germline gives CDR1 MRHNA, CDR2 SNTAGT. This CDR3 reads CASSDGGVNSPLHF. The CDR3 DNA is TGTGCCAGCAGTGACGGAGGGGTTAATTCACCCCTCCACTTT.

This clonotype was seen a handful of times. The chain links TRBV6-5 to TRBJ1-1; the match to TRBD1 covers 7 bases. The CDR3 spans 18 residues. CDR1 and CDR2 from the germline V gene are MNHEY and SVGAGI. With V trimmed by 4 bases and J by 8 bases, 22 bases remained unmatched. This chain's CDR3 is CASSLSTPDRPGRREAFF. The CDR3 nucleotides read TGTGCCAGCAGTTTGTCCACACCGGACAGGCCTGGTCGTCGCGAAGCTTTCTTT.

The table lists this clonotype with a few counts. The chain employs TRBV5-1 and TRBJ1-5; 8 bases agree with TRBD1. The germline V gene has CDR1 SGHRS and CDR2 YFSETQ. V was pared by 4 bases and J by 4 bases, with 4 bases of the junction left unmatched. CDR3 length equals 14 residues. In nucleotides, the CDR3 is TGCGCCAGCAGCACAGGGGGGGGGAATCAGCCCCAGCATTTT. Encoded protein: CASSTGGGNQPQHF.

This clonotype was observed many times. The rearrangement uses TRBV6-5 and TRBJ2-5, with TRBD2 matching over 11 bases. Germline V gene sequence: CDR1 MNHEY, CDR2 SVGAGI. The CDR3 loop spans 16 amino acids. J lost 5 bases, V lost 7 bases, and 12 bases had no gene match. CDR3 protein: CASTPLAGGPRETQYF. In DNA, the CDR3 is TGTGCCAGCACCCCGTTAGCGGGAGGGCCCAGGGAGACCCAGTACTTC.

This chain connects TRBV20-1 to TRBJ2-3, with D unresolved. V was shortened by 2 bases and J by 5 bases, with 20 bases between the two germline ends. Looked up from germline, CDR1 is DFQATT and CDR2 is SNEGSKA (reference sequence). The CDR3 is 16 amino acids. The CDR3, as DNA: TGCAGTGCTAGAACCGTCGGTTCTCCTGCGGTAGATACGCAGTATTTT. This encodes CSARTVGSPAVDTQYF.

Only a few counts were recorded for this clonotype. CDR3: CASSPQGARNQPQHF. The CDR3 DNA reads as TGTGCCAGTAGCCCACAGGGGGCCCGAAATCAGCCCCAGCATTTT. The V call is TRBV19, the J call TRBJ1-5, with TRBD1 identical over 9 bases. The CDR3 has 15 residues. Germline CDR1 and CDR2: LNHDA and SQIVND (reference sequence). J lost 4 bases, V lost 6 bases, and 7 bases had no gene match.

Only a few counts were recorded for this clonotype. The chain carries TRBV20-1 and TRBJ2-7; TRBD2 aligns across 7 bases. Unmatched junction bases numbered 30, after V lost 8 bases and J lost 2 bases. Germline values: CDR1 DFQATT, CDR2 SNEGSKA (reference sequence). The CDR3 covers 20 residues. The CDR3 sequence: CSPGRPGRTLRGEITYEQYF. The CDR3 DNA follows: TGCAGTCCTGGGAGGCCCGGGAGGACATTAAGGGGTGAAATAACCTACGAGCAGTACTTC.

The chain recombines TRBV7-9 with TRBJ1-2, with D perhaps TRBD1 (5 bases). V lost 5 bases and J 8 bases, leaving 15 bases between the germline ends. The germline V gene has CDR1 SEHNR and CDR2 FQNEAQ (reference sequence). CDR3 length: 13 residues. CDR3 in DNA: TGTGCCAGCAGCCCGATGGGGGGGATCGGCTACACCTTC. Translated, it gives CASSPMGGIGYTF.

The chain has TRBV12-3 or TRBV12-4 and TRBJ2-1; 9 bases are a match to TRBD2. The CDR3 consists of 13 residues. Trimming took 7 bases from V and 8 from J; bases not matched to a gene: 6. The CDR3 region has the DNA TGTGCCAGCACTGGCGGGAGGGCCTATGAGCAGTTCTTC. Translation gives CASTGGRAYEQFF.

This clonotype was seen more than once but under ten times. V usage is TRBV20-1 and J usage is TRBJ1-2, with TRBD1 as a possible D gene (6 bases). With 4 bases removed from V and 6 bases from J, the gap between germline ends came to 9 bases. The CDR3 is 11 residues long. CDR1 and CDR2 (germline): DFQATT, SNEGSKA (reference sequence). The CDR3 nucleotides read TGCAGTGCTACAAGGGGGAATGGCTACACCTTC. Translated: CSATRGNGYTF.

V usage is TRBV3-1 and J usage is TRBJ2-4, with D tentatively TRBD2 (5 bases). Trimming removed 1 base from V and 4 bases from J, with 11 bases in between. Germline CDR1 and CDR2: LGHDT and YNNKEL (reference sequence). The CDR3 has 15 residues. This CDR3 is CASSQGAGLKNIQYF. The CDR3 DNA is TGTGCCAGCAGCCAAGGGGCGGGCCTGAAAAACATTCAGTACTTC.

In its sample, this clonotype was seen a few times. The CDR3, as DNA: TGTGCCACCAGTGATCCGGGATTCCTCGCGGACAATGAGCAGTTCTTC. Translation: CATSDPGFLADNEQFF. The chain is built from TRBV24-1 and TRBJ2-1; D possibly corresponds to TRBD2 (5 bases). The CDR3 sequence is 16 residues long. The germline V and J ends were trimmed by 3 bases and 5 bases, with 16 bases remaining between them. The germline CDR1 and CDR2 sequences are KGHDR and SFDVKD.

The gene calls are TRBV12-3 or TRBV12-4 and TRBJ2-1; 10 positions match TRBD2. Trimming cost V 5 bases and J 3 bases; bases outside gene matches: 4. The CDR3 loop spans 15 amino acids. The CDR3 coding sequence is TGTGCCAGCAGTAATAGCGGGAGGAACTACAATGAGCAGTTCTTC. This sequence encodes CASSNSGRNYNEQFF.

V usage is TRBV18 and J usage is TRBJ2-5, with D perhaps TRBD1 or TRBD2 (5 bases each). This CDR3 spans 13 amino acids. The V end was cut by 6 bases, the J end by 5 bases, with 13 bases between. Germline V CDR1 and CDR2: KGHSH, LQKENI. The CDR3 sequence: CASSIRDGETQYF. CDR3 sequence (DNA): TGTGCCAGCTCGATCCGGGACGGCGAGACCCAGTACTTC.